Shown below are 20 T cell receptor beta chains from a single sample sequenced in a study of T cell clonality in common variable immunodeficiency. The protocol was immunoSEQ multiplex PCR, while the TCRdb copy is restricted to in-frame clones and leaves out a portion. The counts give some 52,000 clones, none of them seen only once; about 3.7% is held by the top ten. Sequenced material: peripheral blood mononuclear cells. These receptors were taken from a person aged 18 to 75 in good health.

There are a few counts of this clone. The read falls 3 residues short of the CDR3 end, and the missing part is taken from the germline J gene. The genes are TRBV11-3 and TRBJ2-1, with 7 bases that match TRBD2. CDR1 is SGHNT and CDR2 is YENEEA in the germline V gene. J gave up 4 bases and V 0 bases, and 3 bases lay outside the gene matches. The CDR3 is 15 amino acids. The DNA read from the CDR3 is TGTGCCAGCAGCTTAGACGGGGGGATTTACAATGAG. It specifies CASSLDGGIYNE. The full CDR3 protein reads CASSLDGGIYNEQFF.

This clone was detected many times. CDR3 DNA, as far as it was read: TGTGCCAGCAGCCGCGGACAGGGACCCTACGAG. Its translation: CASSRGQGPYE. The whole CDR3 protein reads CASSRGQGPYEQYF. This chain joins TRBV6-2 or TRBV6-3 and TRBJ2-7; TRBD1 aligns across 8 bases. Read coverage stops 3 residues before the CDR3 terminus; the germline J gene supplies the remainder. With V trimmed by 6 bases and J by 2 bases, 6 bases remained unmatched. The germline V gene has CDR1 MNHEY and CDR2 SVGEGT. The CDR3 has 14 residues.

This clone was counted a few times. The sequenced fragment ends 3 residues before the CDR3 boundary, so the rest is inferred from the germline J gene. The V and J genes are TRBV20-1 and TRBJ2-1; D might be TRBD1 (5 bases). The germline V gene encodes CDR1 DFQATT and CDR2 SNEGSKA (reference sequence). The CDR3 covers 13 residues. V lost 3 bases, J lost 5 bases, and 11 bases lay in between. The sequenced part of the CDR3 DNA is TGCAGTGCTAGCCTCCCAGGGAACAATGAG. This encodes CSASLPGNNE. The whole CDR3 sequence is CSASLPGNNEQFF.

This clone was seen ten or more times. CDR3 DNA (partial): TGTGCCAGTAGTCTTTTTGGGGGGACGAACACCGGGGAG. Translated: CASSLFGGTNTGE. The CDR3 in full is CASSLFGGTNTGELFF. V and J are TRBV19 and TRBJ2-2, with D possibly being TRBD2 (6 bases). The read ends 3 residues shy of where the CDR3 ends; the end is completed using the germline J gene. This CDR3 is built from 16 residues. The germline V gene has CDR1 LNHDA and CDR2 SQIVND (reference sequence). The ends were cut back, 5 bases at V and 0 bases at J, with 13 bases in the middle.

This clone was counted at least ten times. The read terminates 3 residues before the CDR3 end, so the remaining end is supplied by the germline J gene. V usage is TRBV6-2 or TRBV6-3 and J usage is TRBJ2-1, with D unclear. V lost 2 bases and J lost 8, with 7 bases in between. Germline V gives CDR1 MNHEY, CDR2 SVGEGT. The CDR3 length is 12 residues. The CDR3 region is CASSYLGHEQFF. The DNA read from the CDR3 is TGTGCCAGCAGTTACCTAGGCCATGAG.

A note on this clone: With the read ending 3 residues before the CDR3 end, the germline J gene is used to fill in that end. The J gene is TRBJ1-2, the V gene TRBV7-3; D uncertain. The CDR3 is 17 residues long. Germline CDR1 is SGHTA and CDR2 is FQGTGA. The DNA read from the CDR3 is TGTGCCAGCAGCTCCCCTACTAGCGGGAGGGCCCCAGATACC. It yields the protein CASSSPTSGRAPDT. The whole CDR3 sequence reads CASSSPTSGRAPDTYTF.

The table lists this clone with many counts. The read comes to an end 3 residues before the CDR3 does, leaving the germline J gene to fill in the end. The gene calls are TRBV5-4 and TRBJ2-1; possible D gene TRBD1, 6 bases. Per the germline V gene, CDR1 is SGHNT and CDR2 is YYREEE (reference sequence). This CDR3 comprises 16 residues. Trimming took off 1 base at V and 4 bases at J, with 15 bases between the two ends. The CDR3 bases that were read are TGTGCCAGCAGCTTGATGACAGGCGCTTCATACAATGAG. The encoded protein is CASSLMTGASYNE. The entire CDR3 reads CASSLMTGASYNEQFF. Based on the CDR3 plus reference TRBV5-4 and TRBJ2-1, the full variable domain is ETGVTQSPTHLIKTRGQQVTLRCSSQSGHNTVSWYQQALGQGPQFIFQYYREEENGRGNFPPRFSGLQFPNYSSELNVNALELDDSALYLCASSLMTGASYNEQFFGPGTRLTVL.

This clone was counted many times. The read terminates 3 residues before the CDR3 end, so the remaining end is supplied by the germline J gene. V and J are TRBV5-1 and TRBJ1-2; no clear D gene. Germline V CDR1 and CDR2: SGHRS, YFSETQ. The CDR3 loop spans 13 amino acids. V was pared by 4 bases and J by 5 bases, with 12 bases between. The CDR3 DNA, read in part, is TGCGCCAGCAGCACTTCCGAGCTATATGGC. Its protein product is CASSTSELYG. The complete CDR3 sequence is CASSTSELYGYTF.

This clone was recorded many times. The CDR3 extends 3 residues past the end of the read, so its final part is completed from the germline J gene. The V gene is TRBV5-1, the J gene TRBJ2-3; a weak D match, TRBD2 (6 bases). Per germline, CDR1 SGHRS and CDR2 YFSETQ. The CDR3 has 15 residues. The germline V and J ends were trimmed by 0 bases and 4 bases, with 12 bases remaining between them. The CDR3: CASSLELSGPDTQYF. The CDR3 DNA, read in part, is TGCGCCAGCAGCTTGGAACTAAGCGGGCCAGATACG.

This clone has at least ten counts. Sequencing ends 3 residues short of the CDR3 end; the germline J gene provides the rest. This chain joins TRBV7-7 and TRBJ2-3, with 9 bases identical to TRBD2. The germline gives CDR1 SSHAT, CDR2 FNYEAQ (reference sequence). The CDR3 has 14 amino acids. CDR3 DNA, as far as it was read: TGTGCTAGCTCTTCTAGCGGGGACACAGATACG. It is translated as CASSSSGDTDT. The entire CDR3 reads CASSSSGDTDTQYF.

This clone was detected many times. CDR3 region: CASSLRLAGGVNTGELFF. The part of the CDR3 DNA that was read is TGCGCCAGCAGCTTAAGACTAGCGGGAGGGGTGAACACCGGGGAG. J is TRBJ2-2 and V is TRBV5-1; TRBD2 matches at 14 bases. Read data end 3 residues before the CDR3 end; the end is taken from the germline J gene. This CDR3 has 18 residues. CDR1 is SGHRS and CDR2 is YFSETQ in the germline V gene. The V segment lost 2 bases and the J segment 1 base; nucleotides outside the gene matches: 4.

In its sample, this clone was seen many times. This chain's CDR3 is CASSYFRGLMNEQFF. The sequenced part of the CDR3 DNA is TGTGCCAGCAGTTACTTCCGGGGGTTAATGAATGAG. V and J are TRBV6-2 or TRBV6-3 and TRBJ2-1; tentatively, D is TRBD2 (6 bases). The observed sequence ends 3 residues before the CDR3 terminus, with the missing tail filled in from the germline J gene. CDR1 is MNHEY, CDR2 SVGEGT, per germline. The CDR3 spans 15 residues. Between the trimmed V and J ends, which lost 1 base and 7 bases, there was a span of 14 bases.

This clone has ten or more counts. The read terminates 3 residues ahead of where the CDR3 ends, so the germline J gene completes it. This rearrangement joins TRBV5-1 to TRBJ2-3; 9 bases agree with TRBD2. Per the germline V gene, CDR1 is SGHRS and CDR2 is YFSETQ. CDR3 length: 15 residues. The V segment lost 0 bases and the J segment 6 bases; nucleotides outside the gene matches: 5. This chain's CDR3 is CASSLETSGGDTQYF. The covered CDR3 bases are TGCGCCAGCAGCTTGGAGACTAGCGGAGGCGATACG.

This clone occurred a few times. The sequenced fragment ends 3 residues before the CDR3 boundary, so the rest is inferred from the germline J gene. The V call is TRBV30, the J call TRBJ2-3; weak D call: TRBD1 (6 bases). The CDR3 sequence is 14 residues long. Germline V gene data show CDR1 as GTSNPN and CDR2 as SVGIG (reference sequence). The CDR3 loop is CAWSVSGDNQPQYF. The CDR3 bases that were read are TGTGCCTGGAGTGTATCAGGGGACAATCAGCCG.

There are many counts of this clone. The CDR3 is CAITSGGQGAGELFF. The DNA read from the CDR3 is TGTGCCATCACCTCAGGGGGACAGGGGGCCGGGGAG. This chain joins TRBV10-3 and TRBJ2-2; 11 nucleotides match TRBD1. The read ends 3 residues shy of where the CDR3 ends; the end is completed using the germline J gene. This CDR3 is 15 amino acids long. J gave up 6 bases and V 7 bases, and 7 bases lay outside the gene matches. The germline V gene encodes CDR1 ENHRY and CDR2 SYGVKD.

There are a few counts of this clone. The read halts 3 residues ahead of the CDR3 end, with the missing end drawn from the germline J gene. The chain joins TRBV18 to TRBJ2-4; D is unclear. CDR1 KGHSH and CDR2 LQKENI come from the germline V gene. CDR3 length equals 14 residues. CDR3 residues: CASSPTSDNYGQYF. The part of the CDR3 DNA that was read is TGTGCCAGCTCACCAACATCGGATAACTATGGT.

This clone was counted many times. With the read ending 3 residues before the CDR3 end, the germline J gene is used to fill in that end. V is TRBV20-1 and J is TRBJ2-1, with 7 bases matching TRBD2. Trimming removed 6 bases from V and 9 bases from J; junction bases left unmatched: 11. The CDR3 consists of 13 residues. Per the germline V gene, CDR1 is DFQATT and CDR2 is SNEGSKA (reference sequence). The CDR3 protein is CSAISAGVREQFF. The covered CDR3 bases are TGCAGTGCAATTAGCGCGGGAGTTCGTGAG.

This clone showed up many times. The DNA ends 3 residues before the CDR3 does, and the rest of the CDR3 is filled in from the germline J gene. V gene TRBV5-1 combines with J gene TRBJ2-2; TRBD1 matches at 11 bases. Per germline, CDR1 SGHRS and CDR2 YFSETQ. The CDR3 spans 14 residues. Trimming cost V 7 bases and J 4 bases; bases outside gene matches: 3. CDR3 DNA (partial): TGCGCCAGCGGACAGGGGGCGGGCACCGGGGAG. This gives the protein CASGQGAGTGE. The whole CDR3 sequence is CASGQGAGTGELFF.

Ten or more counts support this clone. The CDR3 goes on 3 residues after the read ends, and that part is filled in from the germline J gene. This chain links TRBV6-2 or TRBV6-3 with TRBJ2-5; the D gene is possibly TRBD1 (6 bases). The CDR3 has 16 residues. V was cut by 1 base and J by 5 bases, with 17 bases left in between. From germline, CDR1 is MNHEY and CDR2 SVGEGT. CDR3 loop: CASSYLQGTGWETQYF. CDR3 bases read: TGTGCCAGCAGTTACTTACAGGGCACCGGGTGGGAGACC.

The table lists this clone with many counts. Read coverage stops 3 residues before the CDR3 terminus; the germline J gene supplies the remainder. The chain couples TRBV2 to TRBJ1-1, with no clear D. V shed 5 bases and J shed 3 bases, with 4 bases lying between them. Germline values: CDR1 SNHLY, CDR2 FYNNEI. The CDR3 contains 11 residues. Incomplete CDR3 DNA: TGTGCCAGCAGTCCGGACACTGAA. This encodes CASSPDTE. The full CDR3 is CASSPDTEAFF.